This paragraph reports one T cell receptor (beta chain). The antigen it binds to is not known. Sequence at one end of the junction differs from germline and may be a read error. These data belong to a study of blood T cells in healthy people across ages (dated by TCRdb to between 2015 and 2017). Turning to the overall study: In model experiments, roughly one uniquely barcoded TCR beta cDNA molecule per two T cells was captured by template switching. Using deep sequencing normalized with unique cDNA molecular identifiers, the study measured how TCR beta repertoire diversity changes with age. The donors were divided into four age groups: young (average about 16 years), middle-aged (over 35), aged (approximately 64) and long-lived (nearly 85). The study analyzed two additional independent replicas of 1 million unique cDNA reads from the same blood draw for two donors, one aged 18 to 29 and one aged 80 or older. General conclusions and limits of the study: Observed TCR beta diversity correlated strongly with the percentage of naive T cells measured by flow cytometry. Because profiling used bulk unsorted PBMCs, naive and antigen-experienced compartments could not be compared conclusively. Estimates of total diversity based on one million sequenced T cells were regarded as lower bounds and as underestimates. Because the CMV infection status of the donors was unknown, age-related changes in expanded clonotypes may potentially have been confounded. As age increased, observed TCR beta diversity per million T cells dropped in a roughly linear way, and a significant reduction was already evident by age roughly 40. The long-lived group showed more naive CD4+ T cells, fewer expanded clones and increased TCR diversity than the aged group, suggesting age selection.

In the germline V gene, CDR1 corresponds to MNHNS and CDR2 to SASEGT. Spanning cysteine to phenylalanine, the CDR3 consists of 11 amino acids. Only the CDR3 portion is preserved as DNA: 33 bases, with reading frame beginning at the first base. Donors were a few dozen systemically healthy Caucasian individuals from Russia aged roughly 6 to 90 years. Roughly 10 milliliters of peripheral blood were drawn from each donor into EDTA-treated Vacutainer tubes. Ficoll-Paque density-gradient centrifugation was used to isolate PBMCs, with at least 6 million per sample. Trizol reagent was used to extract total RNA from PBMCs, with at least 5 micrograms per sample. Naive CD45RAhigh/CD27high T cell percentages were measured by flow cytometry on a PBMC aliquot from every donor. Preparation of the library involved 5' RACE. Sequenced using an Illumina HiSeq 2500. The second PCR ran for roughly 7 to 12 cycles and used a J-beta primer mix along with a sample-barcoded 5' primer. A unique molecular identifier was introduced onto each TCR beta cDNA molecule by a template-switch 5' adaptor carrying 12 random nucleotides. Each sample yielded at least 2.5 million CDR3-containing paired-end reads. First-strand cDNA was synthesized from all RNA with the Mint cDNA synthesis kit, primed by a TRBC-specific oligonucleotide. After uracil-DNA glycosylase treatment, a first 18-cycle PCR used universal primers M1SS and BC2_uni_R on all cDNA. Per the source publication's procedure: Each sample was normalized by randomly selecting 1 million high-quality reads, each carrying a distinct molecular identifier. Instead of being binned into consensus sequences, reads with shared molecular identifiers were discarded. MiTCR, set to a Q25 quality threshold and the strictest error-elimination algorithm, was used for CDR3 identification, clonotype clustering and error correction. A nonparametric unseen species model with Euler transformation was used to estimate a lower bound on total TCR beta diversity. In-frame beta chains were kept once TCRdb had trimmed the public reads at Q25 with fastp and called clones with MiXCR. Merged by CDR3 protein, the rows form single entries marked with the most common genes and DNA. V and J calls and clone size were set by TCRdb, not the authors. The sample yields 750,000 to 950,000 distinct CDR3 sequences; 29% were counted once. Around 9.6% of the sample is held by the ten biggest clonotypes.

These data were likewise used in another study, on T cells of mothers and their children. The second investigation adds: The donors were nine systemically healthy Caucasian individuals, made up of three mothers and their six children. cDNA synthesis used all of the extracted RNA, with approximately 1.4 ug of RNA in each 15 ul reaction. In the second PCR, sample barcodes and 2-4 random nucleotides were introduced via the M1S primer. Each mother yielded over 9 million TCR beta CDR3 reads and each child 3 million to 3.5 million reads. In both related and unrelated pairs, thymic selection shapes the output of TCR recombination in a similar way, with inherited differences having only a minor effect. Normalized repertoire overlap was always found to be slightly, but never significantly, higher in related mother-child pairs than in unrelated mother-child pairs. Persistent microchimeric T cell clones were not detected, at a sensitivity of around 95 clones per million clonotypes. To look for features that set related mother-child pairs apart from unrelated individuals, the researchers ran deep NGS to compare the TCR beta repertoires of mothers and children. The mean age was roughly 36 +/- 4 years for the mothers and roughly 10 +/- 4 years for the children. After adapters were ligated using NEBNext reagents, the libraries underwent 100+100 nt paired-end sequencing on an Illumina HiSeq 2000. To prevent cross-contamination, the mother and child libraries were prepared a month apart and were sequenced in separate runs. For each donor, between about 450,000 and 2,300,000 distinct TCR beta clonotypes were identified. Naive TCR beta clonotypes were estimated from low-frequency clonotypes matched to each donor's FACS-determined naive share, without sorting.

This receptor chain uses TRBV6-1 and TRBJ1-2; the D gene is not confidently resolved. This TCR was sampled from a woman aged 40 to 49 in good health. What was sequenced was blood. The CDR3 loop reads CASEWQPGCTF. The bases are TGTGCCAGCGAATGGCAGCCTGGCTGCACCTTC.